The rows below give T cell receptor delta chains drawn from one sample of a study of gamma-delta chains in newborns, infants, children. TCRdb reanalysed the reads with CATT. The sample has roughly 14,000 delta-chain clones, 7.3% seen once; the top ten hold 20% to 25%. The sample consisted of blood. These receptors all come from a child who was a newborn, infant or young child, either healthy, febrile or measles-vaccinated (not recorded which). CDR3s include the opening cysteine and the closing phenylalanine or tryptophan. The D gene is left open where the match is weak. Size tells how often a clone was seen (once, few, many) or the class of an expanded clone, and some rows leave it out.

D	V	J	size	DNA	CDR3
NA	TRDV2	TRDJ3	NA	TGTGCCTGTGACACCGTACGGGCCTCCTGGGACACCCGACAGATGTTTTTC	CACDTVRASWDTRQMFF
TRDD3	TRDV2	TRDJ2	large	TGTGCCTGTGACGTACTGGGGGATACTTTGACAGCACAACTCTTCTTT	CACDVLGDTLTAQLFF
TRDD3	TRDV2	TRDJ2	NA	TGTGCCTGCGACACCCTTGCTGGGGGATTGACAGCACAACTCTTCTTT	CACDTLAGGLTAQLFF
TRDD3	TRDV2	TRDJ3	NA	TGTGCCTGTGACGTCGTACTGGGGGATATGAGCTCCTGGGACACCCGCCAGATGTTTTTC	CACDVVLGDMSSWDTRQMFF
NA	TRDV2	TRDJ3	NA	TGTGCCTGTGACACGGTAGGGACCTGGGACACCCGACAGATGTTTTTC	CACDTVGTWDTRQMFF
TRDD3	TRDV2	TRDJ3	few	TGTGCCTGTGACCTCCTACTGGGGGATTTCTCCTGGGACACCCGACAGATGTTTTTC	CACDLLLGDFSWDTRQMFF
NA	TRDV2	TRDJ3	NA	TGTGCCTGTGACACCGTCGACCGCTCCTGGGACACCCGACAGATGTTTTTC	CACDTVDRSWDTRQMFF
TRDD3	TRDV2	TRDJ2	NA	TGTGCCTGTGACTCTCTTCTTTTGGGGGATACAGCACAACTCTTCTTT	CACDSLLLGDTAQLFF
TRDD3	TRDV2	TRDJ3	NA	TGTGCCTGTGACACCGTACTGGGGGATACGAACTGGGACACCCGACAGATGTTTTTC	CACDTVLGDTNWDTRQMFF
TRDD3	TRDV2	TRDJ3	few	TGTGCCTGTGACAAGGAGCGATTACTGGGGGTACTCTCCTGGGACACCCGACAGATGTTTTTC	CACDKERLLGVLSWDTRQMFF